Below are 6 T cell receptor beta chains sequenced from a single sample in a study of blood T cell repertoires in COVID-19. Assay: immunoSEQ multiplex PCR; the TCRdb copy retains only in-frame clones and omits some. The table includes 250,000 to 350,000 clones, under 90% detected once. Sequencing was carried out using peripheral blood. Receptors were obtained from a woman in her 40s who had recovered from COVID-19.

Only one count was recorded for this clone. The rearrangement joins TRBV21-1 to TRBJ2-4; the DNA was not compared with TRBD1, the D call given in the table. TRBV21-1 is noted as a pseudogene. The CDR3 sequence is 17 residues long. The CDR3 DNA reads as TGTGCCAGCAGCAAACTGGGGCAGGGGCTAGCCAAAAACATTCAGTACTTC. Translated: CASSKLGQGLAKNIQYF.

This chain links TRBV6-5 with TRBJ2-7, with no clear D. The germline V gene has CDR1 MNHEY and CDR2 SVGAGI. The CDR3 loop spans 10 amino acids. V lost 7 bases, J lost 6 bases, and 7 bases lay in between. The DNA of the CDR3 is TGTGCCAGCAACATCCTCGAGCAGTACTTC. This gives the protein CASNILEQYF.

V and J are TRBV5-8 and TRBJ1-3; possible D gene TRBD1, 6 bases. Germline values: CDR1 SGHTS, CDR2 YDEGEE. The CDR3 loop spans 15 amino acids. The V end lost 4 bases, the J end lost 2 bases, and 13 bases lay between the germline ends. This CDR3 is CASSLTGKAGNTIYF. CDR3 bases: TGTGCCAGCAGCCTAACAGGGAAGGCTGGAAACACCATATATTTT.

V is TRBV19 and J is TRBJ2-1; D remains ambiguous. Germline CDR1 is LNHDA and CDR2 is SQIVND (reference sequence). V was trimmed by 3 bases and J by 1 base, leaving 7 bases between them. This CDR3 is 14 amino acids long. The CDR3 sequence is CASSISRSYNEQFF. The CDR3 coding sequence is TGTGCCAGTAGTATTTCCAGATCCTACAATGAGCAGTTCTTC.

The gene calls are TRBV11-2 and TRBJ2-5; no definite D call. Trimming shortened V by 1 base and J by 1 base, and 4 bases separated the two germline ends. Germline values: CDR1 SGHAT, CDR2 FQNNGV. The CDR3 length is 13 residues. The CDR3 DNA follows: TGTGCCAGCAGCTTAGGACTCCAAGAGACCCAGTACTTC. Its protein product is CASSLGLQETQYF.

This chain joins TRBV5-5 and TRBJ2-6; no clear D gene. Germline V lookup: CDR1 SGHKS, CDR2 YYEKEE (reference sequence). The CDR3 consists of 15 residues. Trimming removed 4 bases at V and 0 bases at J, with 8 bases between. Here the CDR3 reads CASSPSLSGANVLTF. Written as DNA, the CDR3 is TGTGCCAGCAGCCCGTCCCTCTCTGGGGCCAACGTCCTGACTTTC.